This TCR beta chain derives from a study of T-cell reconstitution after alpha-beta-depleted transplantation in children. About this clonotype: Antigen unknown.

General observations from the study: Surviving recipient T cells and thymic progenitors produced the high day-60 TCRbeta diversity seen in some patients. Several hundred expanded graft clones reportedly were the source of alpha-beta T cells about two months after transplant. Hyperexpanded clones declined; after one year, newly produced T cells mostly supplied diversity.

Germline CDR1 and CDR2: SGHRS and YFSETQ. The CDR3 extends over 13 amino acids. V lost 5 bases to trimming and J lost 4 bases, with 12 bases between them. It was with unique molecular identifiers that the TCRbeta library was prepared. MiXCR, run by TCRdb on the PCR reads, gives a single entry per CDR3 protein. In the table there are hundreds of thousands of distinct CDR3 sequences, approximately 17% of which are singletons. The chain is built from TRBV5-1 and TRBJ1-2, with D maybe TRBD1 (5 bases). This TCR was sampled from a male patient between 2 and 15 years old who had a stem cell transplant for acute lymphoblastic leukemia, so the T cells may come from the graft donor. Specimen: PBMCs, mostly from graft donor cells, collected 360 days after TCRalphabeta/CD19-depleted stem cell transplant. The CDR3 reads CASRTGPSYGYTF. Written as DNA, the CDR3 is TGCGCCAGCAGGACGGGGCCCTCCTATGGCTACACCTTC.